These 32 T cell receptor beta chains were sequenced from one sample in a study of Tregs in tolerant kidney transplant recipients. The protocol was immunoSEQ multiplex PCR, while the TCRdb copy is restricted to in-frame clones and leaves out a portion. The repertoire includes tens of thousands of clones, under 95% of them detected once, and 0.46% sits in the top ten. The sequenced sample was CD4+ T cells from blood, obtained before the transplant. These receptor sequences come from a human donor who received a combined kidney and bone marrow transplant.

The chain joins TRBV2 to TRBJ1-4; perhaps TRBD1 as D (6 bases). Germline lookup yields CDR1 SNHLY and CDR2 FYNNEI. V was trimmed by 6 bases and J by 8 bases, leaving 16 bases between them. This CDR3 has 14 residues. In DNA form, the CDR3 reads TGTGCCAGCAGCCGGACAGAGAGGTCGGAAAAACTGTTTTTT. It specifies CASSRTERSEKLFF. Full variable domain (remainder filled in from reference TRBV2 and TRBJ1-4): EPEVTQTPSHQVTQMGQEVILRCVPISNHLYFYWYRQILGQKVEFLVSFYNNEISEKSEIFDDQFSVERPDGSNFTLKIRSTKLEDSAMYFCASSRTERSEKLFFGSGTQLSVL.

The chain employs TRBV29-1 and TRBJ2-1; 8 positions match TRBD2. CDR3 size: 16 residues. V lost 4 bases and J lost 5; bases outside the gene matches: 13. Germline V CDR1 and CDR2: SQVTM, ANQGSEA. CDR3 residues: CSVGPRGGVGNNEQFF. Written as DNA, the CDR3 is TGCAGCGTTGGCCCCCGGGGGGGAGTGGGAAACAATGAGCAGTTCTTC.

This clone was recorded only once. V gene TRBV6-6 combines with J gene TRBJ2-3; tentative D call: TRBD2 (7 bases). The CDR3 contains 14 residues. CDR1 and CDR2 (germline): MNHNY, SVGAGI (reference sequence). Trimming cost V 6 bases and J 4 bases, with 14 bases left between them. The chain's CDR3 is CASRRGGEADTQYF. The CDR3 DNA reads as TGTGCCAGCAGGAGGGGGGGGGAGGCAGATACGCAGTATTTT.

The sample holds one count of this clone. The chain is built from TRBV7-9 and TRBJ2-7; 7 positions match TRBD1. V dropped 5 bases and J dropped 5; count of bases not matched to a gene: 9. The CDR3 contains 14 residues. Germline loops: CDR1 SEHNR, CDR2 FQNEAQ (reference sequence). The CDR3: CASSPRGLEDEQYF. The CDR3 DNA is TGTGCCAGCAGCCCAAGGGGGCTCGAGGACGAGCAGTACTTC.

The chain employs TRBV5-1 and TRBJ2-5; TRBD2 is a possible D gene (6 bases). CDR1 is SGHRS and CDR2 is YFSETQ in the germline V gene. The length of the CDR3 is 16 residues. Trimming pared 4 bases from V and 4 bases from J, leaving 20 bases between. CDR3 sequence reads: CASSAITGLRRETQYF. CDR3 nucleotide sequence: TGCGCCAGCAGCGCTATCACGGGACTGAGGCGAGAGACCCAGTACTTC.

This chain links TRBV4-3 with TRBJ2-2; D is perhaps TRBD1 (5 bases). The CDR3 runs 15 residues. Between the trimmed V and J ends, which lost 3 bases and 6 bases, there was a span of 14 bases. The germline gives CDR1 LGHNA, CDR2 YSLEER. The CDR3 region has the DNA TGCGCCAGCAGCCAGGAACAGGTTCTTTCCGGGGAGCTGTTTTTT. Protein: CASSQEQVLSGELFF.

In DNA, the CDR3 is TGTGCCAGCAGCTTGTGGGGGGTGGGGCCCCAAGAGACCCAGTACTTC. As protein: CASSLWGVGPQETQYF. The gene calls are TRBV5-4 and TRBJ2-5, with D perhaps TRBD2 (6 bases). The germline V gene encodes CDR1 SGHNT and CDR2 YYREEE (reference sequence). V lost 1 base and J lost 1, with 14 bases in between. The CDR3 is 16 residues long.

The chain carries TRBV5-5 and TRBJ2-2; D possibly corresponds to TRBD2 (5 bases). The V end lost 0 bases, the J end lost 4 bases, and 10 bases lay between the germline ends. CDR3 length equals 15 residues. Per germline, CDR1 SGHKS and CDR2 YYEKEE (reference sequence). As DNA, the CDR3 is TGTGCCAGCAGCTTGGTCGGAGAGGGCACCGGGGAGCTGTTTTTT. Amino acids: CASSLVGEGTGELFF.

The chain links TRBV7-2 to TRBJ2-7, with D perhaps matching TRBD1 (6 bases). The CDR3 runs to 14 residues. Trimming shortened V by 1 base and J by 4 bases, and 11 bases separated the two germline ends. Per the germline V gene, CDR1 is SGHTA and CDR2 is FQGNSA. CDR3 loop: CASSLGTGIYEQYF. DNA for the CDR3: TGTGCCAGCAGCTTAGGAACAGGGATATACGAGCAGTACTTC.

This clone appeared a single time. The CDR3 is CASSPQGGLADTQYF. The DNA for the CDR3 is TGTGCCAGCAGCCCCCAAGGAGGGTTGGCAGATACGCAGTATTTT. This rearrangement joins TRBV25-1 to TRBJ2-3; possible D gene TRBD2, 6 bases. Per the germline V gene, CDR1 is MGHDK and CDR2 is SYGVNS. The CDR3 is made up of 15 amino acids. The V end was cut by 6 bases, the J end by 4 bases, with 17 bases between.

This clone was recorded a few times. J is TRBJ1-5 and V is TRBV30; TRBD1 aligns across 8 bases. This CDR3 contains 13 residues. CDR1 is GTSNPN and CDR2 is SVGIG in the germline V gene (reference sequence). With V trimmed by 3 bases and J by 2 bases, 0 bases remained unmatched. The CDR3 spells CAWRTGGNQPQHF. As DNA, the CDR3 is TGTGCCTGGAGGACAGGGGGCAATCAGCCCCAGCATTTT. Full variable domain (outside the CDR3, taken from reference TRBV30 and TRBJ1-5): SQTIHQWPATLVQPVGSPLSLECTVEGTSNPNLYWYRQAAGRGLQLLFYSVGIGQISSEVPQNLSASRPQDRQFILSSKKLLLSDSGFYLCAWRTGGNQPQHFGDGTRLSIL.

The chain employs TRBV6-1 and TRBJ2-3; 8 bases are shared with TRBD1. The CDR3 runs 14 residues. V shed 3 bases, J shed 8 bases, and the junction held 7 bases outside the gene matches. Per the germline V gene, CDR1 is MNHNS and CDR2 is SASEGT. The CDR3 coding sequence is TGTGCCAGCAGTGACCGGACAGGGTGGAGTACGCAGTATTTT. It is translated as CASSDRTGWSTQYF.

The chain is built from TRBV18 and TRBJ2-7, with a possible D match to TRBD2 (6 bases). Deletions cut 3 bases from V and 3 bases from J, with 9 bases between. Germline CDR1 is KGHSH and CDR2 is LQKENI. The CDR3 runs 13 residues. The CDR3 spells CASSPREDYEQYF. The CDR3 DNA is TGTGCCAGCTCACCGAGGGAGGACTACGAGCAGTACTTC.

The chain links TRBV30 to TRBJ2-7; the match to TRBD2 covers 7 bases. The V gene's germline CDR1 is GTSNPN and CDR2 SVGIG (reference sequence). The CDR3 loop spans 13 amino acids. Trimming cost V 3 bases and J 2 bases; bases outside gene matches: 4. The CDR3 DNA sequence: TGTGCCTGGAGGCTAGCGGCAACCTACGAGCAGTACTTC. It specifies CAWRLAATYEQYF.

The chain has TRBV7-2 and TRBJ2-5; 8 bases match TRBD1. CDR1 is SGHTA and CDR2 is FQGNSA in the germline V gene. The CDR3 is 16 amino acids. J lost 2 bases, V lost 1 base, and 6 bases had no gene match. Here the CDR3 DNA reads TGTGCCAGCAGCTTAGGAAACAGGGGGTGGCAAGAGACCCAGTACTTC. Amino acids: CASSLGNRGWQETQYF. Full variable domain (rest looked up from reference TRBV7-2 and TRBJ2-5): GAGVSQSPSNKVTEKGKDVELRCDPISGHTALYWYRQSLGQGLEFLIYFQGNSAPDKSGLPSDRFSAERTGGSVSTLTIQRTQQEDSAVYLCASSLGNRGWQETQYFGPGTRLLVL.

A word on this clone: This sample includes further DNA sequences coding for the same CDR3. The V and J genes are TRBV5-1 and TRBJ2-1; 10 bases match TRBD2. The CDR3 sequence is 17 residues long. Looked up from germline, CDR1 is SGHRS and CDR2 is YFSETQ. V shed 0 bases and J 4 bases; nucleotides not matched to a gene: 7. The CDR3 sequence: CASSLGTSGRGYNEQFF. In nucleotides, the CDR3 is TGCGCCAGCAGCTTGGGGACTAGCGGAAGGGGTTACAATGAGCAGTTCTTC.

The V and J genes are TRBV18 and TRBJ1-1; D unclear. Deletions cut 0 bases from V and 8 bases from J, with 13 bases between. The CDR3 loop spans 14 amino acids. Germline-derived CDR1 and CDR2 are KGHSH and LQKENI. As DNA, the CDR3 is TGTGCCAGCTCACCACCGAGAGGGAGTCGCGAAGCTTTCTTT. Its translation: CASSPPRGSREAFF.

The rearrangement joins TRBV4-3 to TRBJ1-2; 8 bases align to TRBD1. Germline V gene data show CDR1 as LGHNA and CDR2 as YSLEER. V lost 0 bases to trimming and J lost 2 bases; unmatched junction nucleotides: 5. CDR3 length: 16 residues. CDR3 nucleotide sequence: TGCGCCAGCAGCCAAGATGTAGGACAGGGAAACTATGGCTACACCTTC. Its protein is CASSQDVGQGNYGYTF.

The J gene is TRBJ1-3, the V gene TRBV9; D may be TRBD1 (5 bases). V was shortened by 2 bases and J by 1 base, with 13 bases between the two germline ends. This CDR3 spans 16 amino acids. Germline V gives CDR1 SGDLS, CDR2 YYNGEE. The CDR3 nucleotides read TGTGCCAGCAGCGTGAGGCCAGGGTTGTCTGGAAACACCATATATTTT. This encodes CASSVRPGLSGNTIYF.

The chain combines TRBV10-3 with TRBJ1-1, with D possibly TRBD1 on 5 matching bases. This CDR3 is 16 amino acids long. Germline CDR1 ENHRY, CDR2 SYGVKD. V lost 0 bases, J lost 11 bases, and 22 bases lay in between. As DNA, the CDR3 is TGTGCCATCAGTGAGTCAGGGCCAGGCGCCAGGGATAAGGCTTTCTTT. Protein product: CAISESGPGARDKAFF.

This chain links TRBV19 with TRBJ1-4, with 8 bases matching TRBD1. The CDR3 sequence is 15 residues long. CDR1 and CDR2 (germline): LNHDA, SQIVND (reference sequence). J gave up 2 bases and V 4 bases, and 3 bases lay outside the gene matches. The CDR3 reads CASSKRQGTNEKLFF. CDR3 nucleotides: TGTGCCAGTAGTAAACGACAGGGGACTAATGAAAAACTGTTTTTT.

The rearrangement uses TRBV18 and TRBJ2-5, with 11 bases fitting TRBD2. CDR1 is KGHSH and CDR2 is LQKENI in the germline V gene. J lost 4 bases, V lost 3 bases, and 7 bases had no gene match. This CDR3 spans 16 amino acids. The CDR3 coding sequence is TGTGCCAGCTCACCCCAAGTAGCGGGAGGGTCAGAGACCCAGTACTTC. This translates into CASSPQVAGGSETQYF.

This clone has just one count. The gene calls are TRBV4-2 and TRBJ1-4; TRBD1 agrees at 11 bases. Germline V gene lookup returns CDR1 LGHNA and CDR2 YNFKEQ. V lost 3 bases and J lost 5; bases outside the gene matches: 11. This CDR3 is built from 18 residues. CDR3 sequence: CASSQGTGGRSLNEKLFF. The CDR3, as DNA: TGTGCCAGCAGCCAGGGGACAGGGGGGCGTAGTTTGAATGAAAAACTGTTTTTT.

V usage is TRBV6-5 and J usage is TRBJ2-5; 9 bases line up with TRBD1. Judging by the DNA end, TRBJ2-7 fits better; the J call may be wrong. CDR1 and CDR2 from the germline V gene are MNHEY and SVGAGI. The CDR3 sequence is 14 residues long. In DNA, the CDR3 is TGTGCCAGCAGTCCAAGACAGGGGGGCTACGAGCAGTACTTC. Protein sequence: CASSPRQGGYEQYF.

CDR3 DNA: TGCAGCGTTGAAGAACCGACAGGGGGTACCTACGAGCAGTACTTC. This encodes CSVEEPTGGTYEQYF. The chain carries TRBV29-1 and TRBJ2-7, with TRBD1 matching over 9 bases. V shed 0 bases, J shed 2 bases, and the junction held 5 bases outside the gene matches. Germline values: CDR1 SQVTM, CDR2 ANQGSEA. There are 15 residues in the CDR3.

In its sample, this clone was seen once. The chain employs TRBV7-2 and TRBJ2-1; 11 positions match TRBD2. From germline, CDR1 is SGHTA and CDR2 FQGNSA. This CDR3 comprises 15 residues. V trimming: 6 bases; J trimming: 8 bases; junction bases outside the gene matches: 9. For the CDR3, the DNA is TGTGCCAGCAGTCAGCTAGCGGGGGGTAGGGATGAGCAGTTCTTC. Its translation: CASSQLAGGRDEQFF.

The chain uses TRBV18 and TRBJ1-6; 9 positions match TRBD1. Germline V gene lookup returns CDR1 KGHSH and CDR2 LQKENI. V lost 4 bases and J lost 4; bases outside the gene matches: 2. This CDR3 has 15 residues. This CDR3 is CASSLGQGYNSPLHF. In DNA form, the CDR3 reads TGTGCCAGCTCACTGGGACAGGGTTATAATTCACCCCTCCACTTT.

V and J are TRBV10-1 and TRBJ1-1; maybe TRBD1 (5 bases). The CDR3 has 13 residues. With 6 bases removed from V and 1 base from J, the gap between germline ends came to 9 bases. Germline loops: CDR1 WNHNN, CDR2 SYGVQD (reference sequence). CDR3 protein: CASRRRGNTEAFF. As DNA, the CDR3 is TGCGCCAGCAGACGGAGGGGGAACACTGAAGCTTTCTTT.

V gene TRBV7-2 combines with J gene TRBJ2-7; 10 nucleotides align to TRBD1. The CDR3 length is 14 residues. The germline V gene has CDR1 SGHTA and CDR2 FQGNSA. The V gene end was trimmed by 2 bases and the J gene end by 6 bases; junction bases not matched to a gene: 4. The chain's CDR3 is CASSLTRDRGEQYF. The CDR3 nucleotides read TGTGCCAGCAGCTTAACCCGGGACAGGGGCGAGCAGTACTTC.

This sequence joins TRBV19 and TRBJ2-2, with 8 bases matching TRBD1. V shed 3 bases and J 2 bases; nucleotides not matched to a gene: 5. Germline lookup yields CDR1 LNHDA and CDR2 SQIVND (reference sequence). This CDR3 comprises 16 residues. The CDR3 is CASSIWGQANTGELFF. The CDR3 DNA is TGTGCCAGTAGTATCTGGGGACAGGCCAACACCGGGGAGCTGTTTTTT.

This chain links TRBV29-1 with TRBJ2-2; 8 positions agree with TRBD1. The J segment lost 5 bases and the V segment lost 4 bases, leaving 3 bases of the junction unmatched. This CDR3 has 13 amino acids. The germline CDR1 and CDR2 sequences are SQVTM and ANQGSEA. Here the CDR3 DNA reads TGCAGCGTTGGACAGGGGAGAACCGGGGAGCTGTTTTTT. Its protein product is CSVGQGRTGELFF.

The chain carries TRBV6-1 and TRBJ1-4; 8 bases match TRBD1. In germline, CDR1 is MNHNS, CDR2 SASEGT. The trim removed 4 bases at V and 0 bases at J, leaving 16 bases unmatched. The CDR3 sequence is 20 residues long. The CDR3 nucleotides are TGTGCCAGCAGTGTTAAAGCCGGGACAGGCCTAGTTGCAACTAATGAAAAACTGTTTTTT. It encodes CASSVKAGTGLVATNEKLFF.